The 7 T cell receptor beta chains reported below all come from one sample, sequenced in a study of breast tumors, draining lymph nodes, adjacent tissues. TCRdb itself ran the multiplex PCR reads through MiXCR, one entry per CDR3 protein. The sample yields approximately 140,000 distinct CDR3 sequences, 32% seen once. Axillary draining lymph nodes of breast cancer patients supplied the node samples. Material for sequencing was axillary lymph node tissue. The receptor source for this set is a female donor with breast cancer. Some clones in this sample may be carry-over from other donors' samples.

The sample holds many counts of this clonotype. The rearrangement links TRBV14 to TRBJ2-5, with a possible D match to TRBD1 (6 bases). V lost 1 base and J 8 bases, leaving 17 bases between the germline ends. The CDR3 has 15 residues. Looked up from germline, CDR1 is SGHDN and CDR2 is FVKESK. CDR3 loop: CASSQGGSTGKTQYF. The DNA of the CDR3 is TGTGCCAGCAGCCAAGGGGGCTCCACAGGGAAAACCCAGTACTTC.

In this sample, this clonotype turned up many times. This rearrangement joins TRBV11-2 to TRBJ2-5, with TRBD1 matching 7 bases. This CDR3 contains 14 residues. Germline lookup yields CDR1 SGHAT and CDR2 FQNNGV. V gave up 4 bases and J gave up 2 bases; unmatched junction bases: 4. CDR3 amino acids: CASSSDRRQETQYF. The CDR3 nucleotides are TGTGCCAGCAGCTCGGACAGGCGACAAGAGACCCAGTACTTC.

This clonotype was seen repeatedly, ten times or more. CDR3 in amino acids: CASSVYEGGTGNTIYF. The CDR3 coding sequence is TGTGCCAGCAGCGTATATGAGGGGGGAACTGGAAACACCATATATTTT. The chain carries TRBV9 and TRBJ1-3; weak D call: TRBD1 (6 bases). Germline loops: CDR1 SGDLS, CDR2 YYNGEE. The V and J ends lost 1 base and 2 bases respectively, with 13 bases between them. There are 16 residues in the CDR3.

There are many counts of this clonotype. This chain joins TRBV19 and TRBJ2-3, with 11 bases lining up with TRBD2. The CDR3 totals 16 residues. Germline V gene lookup returns CDR1 LNHDA and CDR2 SQIVND (reference sequence). V dropped 3 bases and J dropped 5; count of bases not matched to a gene: 7. For the CDR3, the DNA is TGTGCCAGTAGTATCTCCCGACTAGCGGGGCGAGATACGCAGTATTTT. Translated, it gives CASSISRLAGRDTQYF.

Ten or more counts support this clonotype. The chain links TRBV6-5 to TRBJ2-1, with 9 bases aligning to TRBD1. V gave up 2 bases and J gave up 4 bases; unmatched junction bases: 3. The CDR3 sequence is 15 residues long. Germline V gives CDR1 MNHEY, CDR2 SVGAGI. The CDR3 here is CASSYAGQGYNEQFF. The DNA for the CDR3 is TGTGCCAGCAGTTACGCAGGACAGGGGTACAATGAGCAGTTCTTC.

This clonotype was detected only once. At one end the junction does not follow the germline gene, possibly because of a read error. The chain joins TRBV10-3 to TRBJ1-4; D is uncertain. This CDR3 spans 14 amino acids. Germline CDR1 reads ENHRY; CDR2 reads SYGVKD. Written as DNA, the CDR3 is TGTGCCATCAGTGAGTCGGGTTTGGGAGCAGCCACTCATTTT. It is translated as CAISESGLGAATHF.

This clonotype was counted at least ten times. This chain links TRBV5-1 with TRBJ2-5, with a tentative D call TRBD2 (7 bases). Trimming shortened V by 3 bases and J by 4 bases, and 16 bases separated the two germline ends. CDR1 SGHRS and CDR2 YFSETQ come from the germline V gene. This CDR3 comprises 15 residues. The DNA of the CDR3 is TGCGCCAGCAGCTGGAACGGGGGGCGCGGAGAGACCCAGTACTTC. It specifies CASSWNGGRGETQYF.